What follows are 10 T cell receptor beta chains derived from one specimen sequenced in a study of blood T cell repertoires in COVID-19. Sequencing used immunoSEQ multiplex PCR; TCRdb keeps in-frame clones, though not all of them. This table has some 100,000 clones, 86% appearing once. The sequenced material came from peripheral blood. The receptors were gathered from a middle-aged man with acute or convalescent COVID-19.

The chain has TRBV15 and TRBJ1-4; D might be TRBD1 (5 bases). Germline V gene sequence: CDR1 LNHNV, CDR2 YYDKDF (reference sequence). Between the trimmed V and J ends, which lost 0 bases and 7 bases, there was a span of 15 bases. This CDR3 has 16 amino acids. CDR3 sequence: CATSRDRAGGGEKLFF. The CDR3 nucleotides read TGTGCCACCAGCAGAGATCGGGCCGGGGGGGGTGAAAAACTGTTTTTT.

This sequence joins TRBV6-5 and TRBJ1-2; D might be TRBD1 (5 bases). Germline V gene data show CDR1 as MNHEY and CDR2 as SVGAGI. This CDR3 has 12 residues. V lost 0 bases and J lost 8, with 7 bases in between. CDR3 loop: CASSYSEGGYTF. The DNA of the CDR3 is TGTGCCAGCAGTTACTCGGAGGGGGGCTACACCTTC.

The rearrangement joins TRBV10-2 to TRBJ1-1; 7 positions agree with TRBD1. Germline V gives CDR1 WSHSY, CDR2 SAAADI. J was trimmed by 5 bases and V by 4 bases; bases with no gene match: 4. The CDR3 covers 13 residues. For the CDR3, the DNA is TGCGCCAGCAGTGGGACAGGCCGGACTGAAGCTTTCTTT. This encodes CASSGTGRTEAFF.

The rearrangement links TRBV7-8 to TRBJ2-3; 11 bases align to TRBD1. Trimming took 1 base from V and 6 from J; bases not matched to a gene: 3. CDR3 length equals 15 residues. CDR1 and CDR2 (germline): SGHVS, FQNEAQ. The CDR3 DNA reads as TGTGCCAGCAGCTTAGGGGACAGGGGGGTGGATACGCAGTATTTT. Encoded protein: CASSLGDRGVDTQYF.

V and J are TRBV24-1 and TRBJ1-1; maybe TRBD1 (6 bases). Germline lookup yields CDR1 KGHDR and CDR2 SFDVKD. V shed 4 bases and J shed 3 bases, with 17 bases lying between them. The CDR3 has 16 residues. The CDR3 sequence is CATSDNRAFGHTEAFF. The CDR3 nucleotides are TGTGCCACCAGTGACAACAGGGCATTCGGACACACTGAAGCTTTCTTT.

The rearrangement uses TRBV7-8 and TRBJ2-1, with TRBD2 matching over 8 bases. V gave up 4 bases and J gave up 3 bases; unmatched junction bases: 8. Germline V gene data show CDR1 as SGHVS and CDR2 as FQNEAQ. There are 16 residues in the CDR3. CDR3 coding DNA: TGTGCCAGCAGCTCCCGAGCGGGAGCACACTACAATGAGCAGTTCTTC. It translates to CASSSRAGAHYNEQFF.

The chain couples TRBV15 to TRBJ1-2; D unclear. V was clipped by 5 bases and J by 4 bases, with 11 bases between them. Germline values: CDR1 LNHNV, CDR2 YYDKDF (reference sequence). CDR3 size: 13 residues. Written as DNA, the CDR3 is TGTGCCACCAGCTCCGGGAGGGCCTATGGCTACACCTTC. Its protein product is CATSSGRAYGYTF.

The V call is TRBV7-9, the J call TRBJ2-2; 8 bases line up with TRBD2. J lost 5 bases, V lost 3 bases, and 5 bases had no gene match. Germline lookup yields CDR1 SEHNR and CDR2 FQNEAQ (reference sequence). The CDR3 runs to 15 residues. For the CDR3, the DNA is TGTGCCAGCAGCTTTGGACTAGCATGGACCGGGGAGCTGTTTTTT. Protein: CASSFGLAWTGELFF.

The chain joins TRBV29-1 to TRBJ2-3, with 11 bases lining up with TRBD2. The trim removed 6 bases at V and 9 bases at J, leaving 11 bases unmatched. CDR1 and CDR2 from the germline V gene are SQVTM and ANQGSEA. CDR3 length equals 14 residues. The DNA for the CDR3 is TGCAGCGTCCCCGGTAGCGGGAGGGCCGGGACGCAGTATTTT. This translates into CSVPGSGRAGTQYF.

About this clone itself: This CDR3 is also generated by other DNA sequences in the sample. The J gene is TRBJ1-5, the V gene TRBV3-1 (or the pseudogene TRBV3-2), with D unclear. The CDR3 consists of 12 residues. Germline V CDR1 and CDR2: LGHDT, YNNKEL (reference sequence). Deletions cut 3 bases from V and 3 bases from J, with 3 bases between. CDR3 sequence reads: CASSHLNQPQHF. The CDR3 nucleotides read TGTGCCAGCAGCCACCTCAATCAGCCCCAGCATTTT.